This T cell receptor (beta chain) was identified during a study of T cells in Graves' hyperthyroidism and ophthalmopathy. This clonotype was counted at least ten times. Its antigen is as yet unknown. Patients with uncontrolled infections, other autoimmune diseases, pregnancy or lactation were excluded. Diagnosing involved the use of clinical symptoms, serum thyroxine and TRAb, thyroid ultrasound and orbital computed tomography. General study results and limits: Also found in blood were most expanded thyroid clonotypes above 0.001. Ophthalmopathy and stable hyperthyroidism were separated by a 13 V-J model.

RNA transcripts served as the template for amplifying TCR beta CDR3 regions. HTBI primers were the set used in a first-round RT-PCR of the TCR CDR3. TCRdb independently ran MiXCR on the multiplex PCR reads; one entry per CDR3 protein. This sample has around 600,000 distinct CDR3 sequences, with over 40% found just once. V was shortened by 3 bases and J by 5 bases, with 7 bases between the two germline ends. This CDR3 comprises 12 residues. Germline loops: CDR1 WSHSY, CDR2 SAAADI. This sequence joins TRBV10-2 and TRBJ1-2, with D uncertain. The sample taken for sequencing was peripheral blood or thyroid tissue (not recorded which). The TCR comes from an adult man with Graves' disease, either hyperthyroidism or ophthalmopathy (not recorded which). CDR3 residues: CASSDSAYGYTF. CDR3 DNA sequence: TGCGCCAGCAGTGATTCCGCATATGGCTACACCTTC.